Presented here are 21 T cell receptor beta chains from one specimen sequenced in a study of regulatory T cells in long-lasting Graves disease (dated by TCRdb to the early 2020s). The time point label, read with the paper, signifies: newly diagnosed GD, antithyroid drugs for less than 3 months. For both TCR sequencing and RNA sequencing, RNA was extracted from PBMCs in TRIzol. Libraries were built with multiplex PCR. TCRdb records Illumina HiSeq 4000 as the sequencer. TCR beta libraries were built with iRepertoire HTBI primers and Arm-PCR amplification of CDR3 regions. TCRdb's own reprocessing of the public reads used fastp at Q25 and MiXCR and kept productive beta chains. Each entry merges the rows of one CDR3 protein and shows their most common DNA and genes. The table for this sample lists 450,000 to 600,000 distinct CDR3 sequences; roughly 17% of them were counted only once. Less than 15% of the sample belongs to the ten largest clones.

The data also belong to a second study, concerning T cells in Graves' hyperthyroidism and ophthalmopathy.

The input for sequencing was peripheral blood mononuclear cells (PBMCs), taken at new diagnosis, from a patient treated with antithyroid drugs. All receptors derive from a man aged 35-49 years with Graves disease. Donor details come from another sample of the same person, matched by shared clones.

This clonotype was recorded many times. V usage is TRBV6-1 and J usage is TRBJ2-3, with D perhaps matching TRBD2 (6 bases). This CDR3 is 14 amino acids long. Deletions cut 11 bases from V and 0 bases from J, with 15 bases between. The germline CDR1 and CDR2 sequences are MNHNS and SASEGT. The CDR3 sequence: CASALAGSTDTQYF. CDR3 in DNA: TGTGCCTCCGCGTTGGCGGGGAGCACAGATACGCAGTATTTT.

The V and J genes are TRBV7-2 and TRBJ2-7; a weak D match, TRBD2 (6 bases). V was trimmed by 6 bases and J by 7 bases, leaving 13 bases between them. The germline gives CDR1 SGHTA, CDR2 FQGNSA. The CDR3 covers 12 residues. The CDR3 reads CASRGDFSEQYF. The CDR3 DNA reads as TGTGCCAGCAGGGGGGACTTTTCAGAGCAGTACTTC.

About this clonotype: This could be a read error, since a much larger clone is one nucleotide away. The chain is built from TRBV28 and TRBJ2-1; D possibly matches TRBD1 or TRBD2 (5 bases each). Trimming removed 1 base at V and 1 base at J, with 8 bases between. The germline CDR1 and CDR2 sequences are MDHEN and SYDVKM. The CDR3 is made up of 15 amino acids. CDR3 region: CASSLSWGSYNEQFF. In DNA, the CDR3 is TGTGCCAGCAGTTTATCGTGGGGGTCCTACAATGAGCAGTTCTTC.

In this sample, this clonotype turned up many times. The V and J genes are TRBV5-1 and TRBJ2-1, with 11 bases lining up with TRBD2. Germline assignment: CDR1 SGHRS and CDR2 YFSETQ. V trimming: 4 bases; J trimming: 7 bases; junction bases outside the gene matches: 16. The CDR3 runs 18 residues. This chain's CDR3 is CASSPWGVAGGPGNEQFF. CDR3 DNA sequence: TGCGCCAGCAGCCCCTGGGGGGTAGCGGGAGGGCCGGGGAATGAGCAGTTCTTC.

This clonotype was recorded at least ten times. The rearrangement uses TRBV11-3 and TRBJ1-4; unclear D gene. Germline V gene data show CDR1 as SGHNT and CDR2 as YENEEA. CDR3 length: 10 amino acids. Trimming took off 10 bases at V and 7 bases at J, with 7 bases between the two ends. The CDR3 DNA is TGTGCCAAGTGTAGTGAAAAACTGTTTTTT. It is translated as CAKCSEKLFF.

Remarks on this clonotype: This may come from a read error, since a much larger clone is one base off. The V gene is TRBV7-8, the J gene TRBJ2-5; TRBD2 agrees at 7 bases. There are 15 residues in the CDR3. Germline CDR1 reads SGHVS; CDR2 reads FQNEAQ. Trimming took 1 base from V and 11 from J; bases not matched to a gene: 13. DNA for the CDR3: TGTGCCAGCAGCTTAGAGGGAGGGTACCGAGGTGAGCAGTACTTC. As protein: CASSLEGGYRGEQYF.

This clonotype has only a few counts. The chain couples TRBV29-1 to TRBJ1-4, with 9 positions matching TRBD1. The CDR3 covers 15 residues. Unmatched junction bases numbered 12, after V lost 7 bases and J lost 6 bases. Germline V lookup: CDR1 SQVTM, CDR2 ANQGSEA. This CDR3 reads CSAGPGTGKDEKLFF. The DNA for the CDR3 is TGCAGCGCCGGTCCCGGGACAGGGAAAGATGAAAAACTGTTTTTT.

A remark on this clonotype: One base away lies a much larger clone, so this may be a sequencing read error. The chain uses TRBV5-1 and TRBJ2-5; 10 bases line up with TRBD2. This CDR3 spans 13 amino acids. V trimming: 3 bases; J trimming: 11 bases; junction bases outside the gene matches: 7. Per the germline V gene, CDR1 is SGHRS and CDR2 is YFSETQ. The CDR3 spells CASSSGLAEEQYF. As DNA, the CDR3 is TGCGCCAGCAGCTCCGGACTAGCGGAAGAGCAGTACTTC. Supplemented by reference TRBV5-1 and TRBJ2-5, the full variable domain reads KAGVTQTPRYLIKTRGQQVTLSCSPISGHRSVSWYQQTPGQGLQFLFEYFSETQRNKGNFPGRFSGRQFSNSRSEMNVSTLELGDSALYLCASSSGLAEEQYFGPGTRLLVL.

This clonotype was recorded many times. V and J are TRBV28 and TRBJ2-7, with D possibly matching TRBD1 (6 bases). From germline, CDR1 is MDHEN and CDR2 SYDVKM. With 6 bases removed from V and 2 bases from J, the gap between germline ends came to 14 bases. The CDR3 runs 14 residues. The CDR3 is CASSSNRVAYEQYF. The CDR3 DNA is TGTGCCAGCAGCTCGAACAGGGTGGCCTACGAGCAGTACTTC.

The gene calls are TRBV29-1 and TRBJ2-1; TRBD1 matches at 7 bases. Per germline, CDR1 SQVTM and CDR2 ANQGSEA. This CDR3 is 13 amino acids long. Trimming took 4 bases from V and 9 from J; bases not matched to a gene: 9. CDR3 bases: TGCAGCGTTGGTTCAGGGGGTCTGGGTGAGCAGTTCTTC. As protein: CSVGSGGLGEQFF.

The chain joins TRBV2 to TRBJ1-2, with D hard to call. Germline values: CDR1 SNHLY, CDR2 FYNNEI. The CDR3 totals 11 residues. V was cut by 8 bases and J by 8 bases, with 12 bases left in between. DNA for the CDR3: TGTGCCAGCGGGTCCCGGGGAGGCTACACCTTC. Its protein product is CASGSRGGYTF.

J is TRBJ2-6 and V is TRBV7-2; D may match TRBD1 or TRBD2 (5 bases each). The CDR3 consists of 16 residues. V lost 1 base to trimming and J lost 0 bases, with 7 bases between them. CDR1 is SGHTA and CDR2 is FQGNSA in the germline V gene. CDR3 sequence (DNA): TGTGCCAGCAGCTTAGGGGGGAGCTCTGGGGCCAACGTCCTGACTTTC. Protein sequence: CASSLGGSSGANVLTF.

This clonotype was detected ten times or more. J is TRBJ1-2 and V is TRBV12-3 or TRBV12-4, with D uncertain. The CDR3 has 12 amino acids. The V end was cut by 3 bases, the J end by 8 bases, with 10 bases between. In DNA form, the CDR3 reads TGTGCCAGCAGTTTCGGAGGGATCGGCTACACCTTC. Protein: CASSFGGIGYTF.

In this sample, this clonotype turned up a few times. The chain joins TRBV20-1 to TRBJ1-5; 7 bases align to TRBD1. Germline assignment: CDR1 DFQATT and CDR2 SNEGSKA (reference sequence). The CDR3 totals 13 residues. The J segment lost 3 bases and the V segment lost 6 bases, leaving 5 bases of the junction unmatched. Here the CDR3 reads CSARGQYNQPQHF. In DNA form, the CDR3 reads TGCAGTGCCCGGGGACAGTACAATCAGCCCCAGCATTTT.

The rearrangement joins TRBV5-6 to TRBJ1-2; D uncertain. The germline V and J ends were trimmed by 5 bases and 6 bases, with 14 bases remaining between them. Germline values: CDR1 SGHDT, CDR2 YYEEEE. The CDR3 runs to 13 residues. This CDR3 reads CASSFPVLDGYTF. The CDR3 DNA reads as TGTGCCAGCAGTTTTCCTGTCTTGGATGGCTACACCTTC.

On this clonotype itself: A read error is possible here, since a much larger clone lies one base away. The rearrangement uses TRBV12-3 or TRBV12-4 and TRBJ2-4; 8 bases agree with TRBD1. This CDR3 has 15 amino acids. V gave up 2 bases and J gave up 13 bases; unmatched junction bases: 13. Written as DNA, the CDR3 is TGTGCCAGCAGTTTACCAAACAGGGGGGAGAATGAGCAGTACTTC. Its protein product is CASSLPNRGENEQYF.

This clonotype has more than one count but fewer than ten. V is TRBV29-1 and J is TRBJ1-2; D unresolved. CDR3 length: 12 residues. The V gene lost 3 bases and the J gene lost 5 bases, with 10 bases spanning the gap. Germline V gives CDR1 SQVTM, CDR2 ANQGSEA. In DNA form, the CDR3 reads TGCAGCGTTGATCACGCAAAGTATGGCTACACCTTC. Its translation: CSVDHAKYGYTF.

This clonotype has ten or more counts. This chain joins TRBV2 and TRBJ1-5, with TRBD1 identical over 9 bases. The CDR3 is 15 amino acids. The trim removed 4 bases at V and 3 bases at J, leaving 4 bases unmatched. The V gene's germline CDR1 is SNHLY and CDR2 FYNNEI. Here the CDR3 reads CASSAGTGYNQPQHF. CDR3 nucleotide sequence: TGTGCCAGCAGTGCCGGGACAGGGTACAATCAGCCCCAGCATTTT. Using reference TRBV2 and TRBJ1-5 for the parts outside the CDR3, the full variable domain is EPEVTQTPSHQVTQMGQEVILRCVPISNHLYFYWYRQILGQKVEFLVSFYNNEISEKSEIFDDQFSVERPDGSNFTLKIRSTKLEDSAMYFCASSAGTGYNQPQHFGDGTRLSIL.

This chain joins TRBV24-1 and TRBJ2-2; tentatively, D is TRBD1 (6 bases). The CDR3 runs 14 residues. Trimming took 3 bases from V and 4 from J, leaving 8 bases between them. The V gene's germline CDR1 is KGHDR and CDR2 SFDVKD. CDR3 coding DNA: TGTGCCACCAGTGATCAACAGGGCACCGGGGAGCTGTTTTTT. Its protein product is CATSDQQGTGELFF.

The chain carries TRBV19 and TRBJ1-1, with D hard to call. The CDR3 totals 10 residues. Trimming removed 10 bases from V and 8 bases from J, with 11 bases in between. The germline CDR1 and CDR2 sequences are LNHDA and SQIVND (reference sequence). CDR3 sequence reads: CATRREEAFF. The CDR3 DNA is TGTGCCACCAGACGTGAAGAAGCTTTCTTT.

In this sample, this clonotype turned up many times. The CDR3 DNA follows: TGCGCCAGCAGCTTGGTTAGAGGGAAGGAAACAGATACGCAGTATTTT. Translated, it gives CASSLVRGKETDTQYF. The J gene is TRBJ2-3, the V gene TRBV5-1, with D possibly matching TRBD2 (5 bases). Trimming left V 0 bases short and J 3 bases short, with 14 bases between. From germline, CDR1 is SGHRS and CDR2 YFSETQ. The CDR3 is 16 residues long.